This is a list of T cell receptor beta chains from one sample in a study of sequential checkpoint blockade in melanoma. Measured with immunoSEQ multiplex PCR; TCRdb has only the in-frame clones, and not every one. This sample has some 9,300 clones, with around three quarters found just once. Sample: CD8+ T cells sorted from blood (inferred from file names), taken from a patient given nivolumab and ipilimumab in sequence. The receptors here all came from a human donor with melanoma. Both conserved end residues are trimmed from each CDR3. Fields, in order: CDR3 length, V gene, J gene, CDR3 protein.

>15|TRBV7-2|TRBJ1-5
ASSLDRDIESNQPQH
>12|TRBV27|TRBJ1-1
ASSPPDRATEAF
>13|TRBV5-8|TRBJ1-5
ASSQDEGINQPQH
>13|TRBV4-1|TRBJ2-7
ASSHQTSGSYEQY
>14|TRBV7-2|TRBJ1-1
ASSSTVRQGYTEAF
>12|TRBV11-3|TRBJ2-7
ASSLESEGDEQY
>13|TRBV5-6|TRBJ1-6
ASSAGQGFNSPLH
>13|TRBV10-2|TRBJ2-7
ASSESGAGVYEQY
>13|TRBV6-6|TRBJ1-1
ASTLGNRGGPEAF
>13|TRBV14|TRBJ1-3
ASSFDRGAGNTIY
>12|TRBV29-1|TRBJ2-4
SVSSGQAKNIQY
>12|TRBV9|TRBJ2-7
ASSWGLGIYEQY
>12|TRBV6-5|TRBJ1-2
ASSYLGGYEGYT
>15|TRBV4-2|TRBJ1-2
ASSQDLKGGLRGGYT
>13|TRBV10-2|TRBJ2-7
ASSAGTGGSYEQY
>13|TRBV19|TRBJ1-5
ASSIAGHSNQPQH
>13|TRBV27|TRBJ1-1
ASSLGPTGDTEAF
>11|TRBV29-1|TRBJ1-2
SVDGFRDYGYT
>14|TRBV25-1|TRBJ1-3
ASSAAGTGLGNTIY
>14|TRBV4-3|TRBJ1-2
ASSQDFTGGRDGYT
>11|TRBV13|TRBJ1-1
ASSSGQSLEAF
>11|TRBV7-2|TRBJ2-7
ASSLGSTYEQY
>11|TRBV6-5|TRBJ1-1
ASSYRWNTEAF
>12|TRBV5-8|TRBJ1-2
ASSPPGQGDGYT
>10|TRBV9|TRBJ1-1
ASSVRGTEAF
>8|TRBV4-3|TRBJ1-1
ASSQDPAF
>13|TRBV5-4|TRBJ1-2
ASSFSLPGGFGYT
>15|TRBV19|TRBJ2-7
ASSRGQGAVGSYEQY
>12|TRBV5-1|TRBJ2-7
ASSYIGGDYEQY
>10|TRBV29-1|TRBJ2-7
SAVSAGIEQY
>11|TRBV10-1|TRBJ1-3
ASSDYSGNTIY
>13|TRBV27|TRBJ2-7
ASSLGLAAPYEQY
>10|TRBV9|TRBJ2-7
ASSVGEGEQY
>13|TRBV4-3|TRBJ2-7
ASSQDRAGDYEQY
>13|TRBV5-5|TRBJ2-7
ASSFRDRRTYEQY
>11|TRBV2|TRBJ1-2
ASSFDRGYGYT
>11|TRBV11-2|TRBJ2-7
ASSFGGYYEQY
>15|TRBV13|TRBJ2-6
ASSATQVQSRANVLT
>10|TRBV5-4|TRBJ2-1
ASSFESRDSL
>11|TRBV4-3|TRBJ2-7
ASSHRTSDEQY
>12|TRBV27|TRBJ2-7
ASSLSRGAGEQY
>12|TRBV7-3|TRBJ2-5
ASSSTGGQETQY
>13|TRBV11-1|TRBJ2-7
ASSLLTGPTYEQY
>12|TRBV19|TRBJ2-7
ASSVIAGEYEQY
>10|TRBV13|TRBJ1-1
ASSLEGHEAF
>8|TRBV6-6|TRBJ1-1
ASSHGEAF